This T cell receptor (beta chain) came from a study of cytomegalovirus exposure and HLA in healthy donors. This CDR3 comprises 18 residues. Germline V gives CDR1 SGHRS, CDR2 YFSETQ. V was pared by 3 bases and J by 0 bases, with 19 bases between. The PCR used 60 Vbeta and 13 Jbeta primers. Profiling relied on immunoSEQ multiplex PCR, and the TCRdb table lists in-frame clones only, not all of them. The sample records over 200,000 clones, nearly 80% being singletons. This receptor was obtained from a male donor in good health and CMV-seronegative. V gene TRBV5-1 combines with J gene TRBJ2-1; perhaps TRBD2 as D (6 bases). The source material was PBMCs. The CDR3 loop reads CASSSPVINSGSYNEQFF. CDR3 coding DNA: TGCGCCAGCAGCTCGCCCGTAATAAATAGCGGCTCCTACAATGAGCAGTTCTTC. Full variable domain (missing parts from reference TRBV5-1 and TRBJ2-1): KAGVTQTPRYLIKTRGQQVTLSCSPISGHRSVSWYQQTPGQGLQFLFEYFSETQRNKGNFPGRFSGRQFSNSRSEMNVSTLELGDSALYLCASSSPVINSGSYNEQFFGPGTRLTVL.